This passage covers 24 T cell receptor beta chains from one sample sequenced in a study of preoperative IRX-2 immunotherapy in early breast cancer. The treatment was: preoperative locoregional IRX-2 cytokine immunotherapy. Sequenced by immunoSEQ multiplex PCR; TCRdb stores in-frame clones only, minus some. The sample shows tens of thousands of clones, nearly 95% of them seen only once. Collection took place from a patient treated with IRX-2 immunotherapy. These TCRs come from a human donor with breast cancer.

This clone turned up a few times. The chain recombines TRBV1 with TRBJ2-5; the table's D call, TRBD2, was not checked against the DNA. TRBV1 is assigned pseudogene status. There are 14 residues in the CDR3. For the CDR3, the DNA is TGCACCAGCAGCCAACTAACGGGGGGGGAGACCCAGTACTTC. It is translated as CTSSQLTGGETQYF.

The V and J genes are TRBV7-3 and TRBJ2-6, with D perhaps matching TRBD1 or TRBD2 (5 bases each). This CDR3 region has 15 residues. V was clipped by 3 bases and J by 2 bases, with 8 bases between them. Germline assignment: CDR1 SGHTA and CDR2 FQGTGA. CDR3 nucleotides: TGTGCCAGCAGCTTGGGGGATCCTGGGGCCAACGTCCTGACTTTC. This translates into CASSLGDPGANVLTF.

The chain joins TRBV9 to TRBJ1-2; D is unclear. Germline lookup yields CDR1 SGDLS and CDR2 YYNGEE. This CDR3 region has 13 residues. The germline V and J ends were trimmed by 4 bases and 4 bases, with 11 bases remaining between them. CDR3 coding DNA: TGTGCCAGCAGCCCCTCGGGGATCTATGGCTACACCTTC. This encodes CASSPSGIYGYTF.

This chain connects TRBV20-1 to TRBJ1-2; no definite D call. CDR1 DFQATT and CDR2 SNEGSKA come from the germline V gene (reference sequence). The V and J ends lost 3 bases and 5 bases respectively, with 7 bases between them. This CDR3 spans 11 amino acids. This CDR3 reads CSARPRYGYTF. The DNA of the CDR3 is TGCAGTGCTAGGCCGAGATATGGCTACACCTTC.

The gene calls are TRBV2 and TRBJ1-3; D gene unclear. The germline CDR1 and CDR2 sequences are SNHLY and FYNNEI. With 4 bases removed from V and 6 bases from J, the gap between germline ends came to 4 bases. This CDR3 comprises 11 residues. The CDR3 region has the DNA TGTGCCAGCAGTGTGGAAAACACCATATATTTT. Translation: CASSVENTIYF.

The chain uses TRBV7-6 and TRBJ2-1; 12 bases agree with TRBD2. Germline lookup yields CDR1 SGHVS and CDR2 FNYEAQ. The CDR3 loop spans 18 amino acids. V was clipped by 2 bases and J by 6 bases; unmatched bases: 11. The CDR3 here is CASSLFSSGRAFGNEQFF. CDR3 DNA sequence: TGTGCCAGCAGCTTATTTTCTAGCGGGAGGGCCTTCGGCAATGAGCAGTTCTTC.

The CDR3 spells CASSPGWSSGEQYF. The CDR3 nucleotides are TGTGCCAGCAGCCCCGGATGGAGCTCGGGCGAGCAGTACTTC. The chain is built from TRBV7-8 and TRBJ2-7; D unclear. V lost 5 bases and J 6 bases, leaving 17 bases between the germline ends. CDR3 length equals 14 residues. Germline CDR1 and CDR2: SGHVS and FQNEAQ.

This chain uses TRBV4-1 with TRBJ2-1; D assignment may be TRBD1 or TRBD2 (5 bases each). The CDR3 is made up of 15 amino acids. Trimming removed 1 base from V and 0 bases from J, with 7 bases in between. CDR1 is MGHRA, CDR2 YSYEKL, per germline. CDR3 nucleotides: TGCGCCAGCAGCCAAGGGGGGAGCTCCTACAATGAGCAGTTCTTC. Translated: CASSQGGSSYNEQFF.

J is TRBJ2-5 and V is TRBV6-5; D is uncertain. Trimming shortened V by 0 bases and J by 5 bases, and 7 bases separated the two germline ends. Germline V gives CDR1 MNHEY, CDR2 SVGAGI. This CDR3 has 13 residues. CDR3: CASSYSRKETQYF. The CDR3 nucleotides read TGTGCCAGCAGTTACTCGCGGAAGGAGACCCAGTACTTC.

The CDR3 DNA is TGTGCCTTTCGGACTCCCGGAAGGGGCACTGAAGCTTTCTTT. Translating gives CAFRTPGRGTEAFF. The chain has TRBV30 and TRBJ1-1, with a weak D call TRBD1 (5 bases). In germline, CDR1 is GTSNPN, CDR2 SVGIG (reference sequence). Trimming took 7 bases from V and 4 from J, leaving 19 bases between them. The CDR3 covers 14 residues.

The rearrangement joins TRBV6-1 to TRBJ1-5, with unresolved D. Looked up from germline, CDR1 is MNHNS and CDR2 is SASEGT. This CDR3 region has 11 residues. V lost 4 bases and J 9 bases, leaving 7 bases between the germline ends. The CDR3 spells CASSADWPQHF. Here the CDR3 DNA reads TGTGCCAGCAGTGCCGATTGGCCCCAGCATTTT.

The rearrangement joins TRBV7-2 to TRBJ2-1; 8 bases align to TRBD2. The CDR3 consists of 15 residues. Losses at the gene ends were 5 bases for V and 2 bases for J; bases not matched to a gene: 5. Germline-derived CDR1 and CDR2 are SGHTA and FQGNSA. CDR3 in DNA: TGTGCCAGCAGCCGCAGCGGGGGAACCTACAATGAGCAGTTCTTC. Translating it yields CASSRSGGTYNEQFF.

V usage is TRBV7-6 and J usage is TRBJ2-7; D is possibly TRBD1 (6 bases). Germline assignment: CDR1 SGHVS and CDR2 FNYEAQ. V lost 5 bases and J lost 6, with 17 bases in between. There are 14 residues in the CDR3. The CDR3 sequence is CASSQGNSRGEQYF. DNA for the CDR3: TGTGCCAGCAGCCAAGGAAATTCCAGGGGCGAGCAGTACTTC.

The chain links TRBV2 to TRBJ2-3; TRBD1 might be the D (6 bases). This CDR3 comprises 14 residues. Trimming pared 7 bases from V and 1 base from J, leaving 12 bases between. Germline assignment: CDR1 SNHLY and CDR2 FYNNEI. CDR3: CASKDRYRTDTQYF. The CDR3 nucleotides are TGTGCCAGCAAGGACAGATACCGCACAGATACGCAGTATTTT.

The V and J genes are TRBV15 and TRBJ2-1, with 10 nucleotides matching TRBD2. From germline, CDR1 is LNHNV and CDR2 YYDKDF (reference sequence). The CDR3 loop spans 16 amino acids. V was clipped by 1 base and J by 4 bases; unmatched bases: 4. The CDR3 region is CATSRGVSGGYNEQFF. The CDR3 DNA reads TGTGCCACCAGCAGAGGTGTTAGCGGGGGGTACAATGAGCAGTTCTTC.

The rearrangement joins TRBV4-3 to TRBJ2-3; 7 nucleotides agree with TRBD2. CDR3 length: 16 residues. The V gene end was trimmed by 4 bases and the J gene end by 7 bases; junction bases not matched to a gene: 14. CDR1 and CDR2 (germline): LGHNA, YSLEER. CDR3 in DNA: TGCGCCAGCAGCCGGATAACGGGAGGCTCACACAATACGCAGTATTTT. This encodes CASSRITGGSHNTQYF.

The chain recombines TRBV5-8 with TRBJ1-2, with D unresolved. Germline V lookup: CDR1 SGHTS, CDR2 YDEGEE. V was shortened by 0 bases and J by 6 bases, with 24 bases between the two germline ends. This CDR3 contains 18 residues. The CDR3 DNA follows: TGTGCCAGCAGCTTGGGTCCGCGACTCAGACGGCTTAAAGATGGCTACACCTTC. Protein sequence: CASSLGPRLRRLKDGYTF.

The rearrangement uses TRBV30 and TRBJ2-7; maybe TRBD1 (6 bases). Germline values: CDR1 GTSNPN, CDR2 SVGIG (reference sequence). The CDR3 sequence is 14 residues long. Trimming shortened V by 1 base and J by 1 base, and 11 bases separated the two germline ends. CDR3 sequence reads: CAWSARQDSYEQYF. The DNA for the CDR3 is TGTGCCTGGAGTGCGAGACAGGATTCCTACGAGCAGTACTTC.

This clone was detected once. The chain couples TRBV10-1 to TRBJ1-4; perhaps TRBD1 as D (5 bases). The CDR3 covers 14 residues. V lost 8 bases and J 5 bases, leaving 15 bases between the germline ends. Germline CDR1 WNHNN, CDR2 SYGVQD (reference sequence). This chain's CDR3 is CASHFPGRNEKLFF. DNA for the CDR3: TGCGCCAGCCATTTCCCAGGGAGGAATGAAAAACTGTTTTTT.

The V call is TRBV9, the J call TRBJ2-1, with D maybe TRBD2 (6 bases). Trimming stripped 3 bases from V and 7 bases from J, with 20 bases between. The length of the CDR3 is 16 residues. Germline V gene sequence: CDR1 SGDLS, CDR2 YYNGEE. The CDR3 spells CASSGSLAAPGNEQFF. The CDR3, as DNA: TGTGCCAGCAGCGGGTCTTTAGCGGCCCCAGGAAATGAGCAGTTCTTC.

The chain employs TRBV6-5 and TRBJ1-5, with D uncertain. The CDR3 loop spans 14 amino acids. The germline CDR1 and CDR2 sequences are MNHEY and SVGAGI. Trimming shortened V by 6 bases and J by 0 bases, and 9 bases separated the two germline ends. The CDR3 sequence: CASREGFSNQPQHF. The CDR3 DNA is TGTGCCAGCAGAGAAGGGTTTAGCAATCAGCCCCAGCATTTT.

This clone was seen a single time. V gene TRBV30 combines with J gene TRBJ2-3, with 7 bases fitting TRBD1. V shed 4 bases, J shed 1 base, and the junction held 8 bases outside the gene matches. In germline, CDR1 is GTSNPN, CDR2 SVGIG (reference sequence). CDR3 length: 15 amino acids. The CDR3 coding sequence is TGTGCCTGGACCGCGACAGGGATGGGCACAGATACGCAGTATTTT. It is translated as CAWTATGMGTDTQYF.

This rearrangement joins TRBV2 to TRBJ1-1, with 8 positions matching TRBD1. CDR1 is SNHLY and CDR2 is FYNNEI in the germline V gene. This CDR3 contains 14 residues. The junction had 4 bases not matched to a gene; V was cut back by 6 bases and J by 1 base. This CDR3 reads CASRGQVWNTEAFF. CDR3 DNA sequence: TGTGCCAGCAGGGGACAGGTCTGGAACACTGAAGCTTTCTTT.

CDR3 DNA: TGTGCCAGCTCACCACTGTCTAGGCTAGGCACAGATACGCAGTATTTT. Its protein is CASSPLSRLGTDTQYF. The V gene is TRBV18, the J gene TRBJ2-3; D not resolved. Germline assignment: CDR1 KGHSH and CDR2 LQKENI. The CDR3 length is 16 residues. V was pared by 1 base and J by 1 base, with 12 bases between.